These T cell receptor beta chains were read from a single sample in a study of blood T cell repertoires in COVID-19. The repertoire was sequenced with immunoSEQ multiplex PCR; TCRdb's copy has only in-frame clones and lacks some. The table lists approximately 350,000 clones, more than 80% of them singletons. The source material was PBMCs or T cells enriched from blood (not recorded which). These receptors all come from a man aged 18 to 29 who had recovered from COVID-19. The CDR3 runs from the conserved cysteine through the conserved F or W. D genes are given only for firm matches. Some rows mark clone size as missing; the rest say once, few, many or name a class of expanded clone.

d_gene	v_gene	j_gene	abundance	CDR3nt	CDR3aa
NA	TRBV2	TRBJ1-5	NA	TGTGCCAGCAGTCAAAAGGGACTCCTTGGGAGCAATCAGCCCCAGCATTTT	CASSQKGLLGSNQPQHF
TRBD1	TRBV19	TRBJ1-5	NA	TGTGCCAGTAGCAGCGACAGGGCGGTGAATCGCAATCAGCCCCAGCATTTT	CASSSDRAVNRNQPQHF
TRBD2	TRBV19	TRBJ2-2	NA	TGTGCCAGTAGTATAAGCGGGAGATCCGGGGAGCTGTTTTTT	CASSISGRSGELFF
TRBD2	TRBV9	TRBJ2-1	few	TGTGCCAGCAGCCCTACCTCCGGGACTAGCGGGGTGGAGAGGTTCTTC	CASSPTSGTSGVERFF
TRBD2	TRBV19	TRBJ2-2	NA	TGTGCCAGTAGTCCACTTGGGACTAGCGTTTTCGGGGAGCTGTTTTTT	CASSPLGTSVFGELFF
TRBD1	TRBV28	TRBJ2-1	NA	TGTGCCAGCAGTTCCACCACCAGCGGGACAGGGGGGGGTGAGCAGTTCTTC	CASSSTTSGTGGGEQFF
NA	TRBV7-9	TRBJ2-3	once	TGTGCCAGCAGTCCTAATCGGGATTTGCCAGATACGCAGTATTTT	CASSPNRDLPDTQYF
TRBD1	TRBV28	TRBJ1-3	once	TGTGCCAGCGGCTATCAACAGGGGGCGGGAAACACCATATATTTT	CASGYQQGAGNTIYF
NA	TRBV29-1	TRBJ2-2	NA	TGCAGCGTTGTATCGGGGGCCGGGGAGCTGTTTTTT	CSVVSGAGELFF
NA	TRBV19	TRBJ1-4	NA	TGTGCCTCCTACGGCGGGGTAGATGAAAAACTGTTTTTT	CASYGGVDEKLFF
NA	TRBV6-2/TRBV6-3	TRBJ1-5	NA	TGTGCCAGCAGTCACGACAGGCAAAGACAGCCCCAGCATTTT	CASSHDRQRQPQHF
TRBD1	TRBV5-5	TRBJ1-5	NA	TGTGCCACCGGGACAGACTATAGCAATCAGCCCCAGCATTTT	CATGTDYSNQPQHF
TRBD2	TRBV4-3	TRBJ2-7	NA	TGCGCCAGCAGCGAAGGATCCGGGACTAGCGGATACGAGCAGTACTTC	CASSEGSGTSGYEQYF
NA	TRBV11-2	TRBJ1-1	NA	TGTGCCAGCAGCTTAGCGAGCATGAACACTGAAGCTTTCTTT	CASSLASMNTEAFF
NA	TRBV2	TRBJ1-2	NA	TGTGCCAGCATCGAGGGGGTCGGTAACTATGGCTACACCTTC	CASIEGVGNYGYTF
NA	TRBV5-1	TRBJ2-1	NA	TGCGCCAGCAGCTTGGACAGGAACAATGAGCAGTTCTTC	CASSLDRNNEQFF
TRBD2	TRBV7-9	TRBJ2-3	NA	TGTGCCAGCAGCCAAAAGCGGGGTAGCACAGATACGCAGTATTTT	CASSQKRGSTDTQYF
TRBD2	TRBV5-4	TRBJ2-7	NA	TGTGCCAGCAGCTCCTCGGGAGGGTATCTACACGAGCAGTACTTC	CASSSSGGYLHEQYF
TRBD1	TRBV27	TRBJ2-1	NA	TGTGCCAGCAGTTCCCCTGTCCGGGACAGGTACAATGAGCAGTTCTTC	CASSSPVRDRYNEQFF
TRBD1	TRBV19	TRBJ1-2	NA	TGTGCCAGTAGTATGGGCGGGACAGGGGACCGACTTTCTAACTATGGCTACACCTTC	CASSMGGTGDRLSNYGYTF
NA	TRBV3-1/TRBV3-2	TRBJ1-1	NA	TGTGCCAGCAGTCTTACTAGAAGTGATGCTTTCTTT	CASSLTRSDAFF
NA	TRBV2	TRBJ2-1	few	TGTGCCAGCAGTGAACTGGAGGGACGGGTTGAGCAGTTCTTC	CASSELEGRVEQFF
NA	TRBV6-5	TRBJ2-7	NA	TGTGCCAGCAGTTACTCTTCCCAGGGCGAGCAGTACTTC	CASSYSSQGEQYF
NA	TRBV24-1	TRBJ1-5	NA	TGTGCCACCAGCCCAGGGCAGTCCTATCAGCCCCAGCATTTT	CATSPGQSYQPQHF
TRBD1	TRBV28	TRBJ2-7	NA	TGTGCCAGCAGTGCGGGGGCGTGGACAGGGGGCTACGAGCAGTACTTC	CASSAGAWTGGYEQYF
NA	TRBV28	TRBJ1-1	NA	TGTGCCAGCAGTCCTCTGGGGGGACCCATGAACACTGAAGCTTTCTTT	CASSPLGGPMNTEAFF
TRBD1	TRBV6-5	TRBJ1-2	NA	TGTGCCAGCAGTCAGACAGGGAAGCTTGGCGGCTACACCTTC	CASSQTGKLGGYTF
NA	TRBV5-5	TRBJ2-2	NA	TGTGCCAGCAGCTTGACTAACACCGGGGAGCTGTTTTTT	CASSLTNTGELFF
TRBD1	TRBV3-1/TRBV3-2	TRBJ1-5	NA	TGTGCCAGCAGCCAAGGGGACAGTCAGCCCCAGCATTTT	CASSQGDSQPQHF
TRBD2	TRBV7-9	TRBJ2-1	once	TGTGCCAGCAGCGCCTTGGGGGCGGGAGGCGGTAATGAGCAGTTCTTC	CASSALGAGGGNEQFF
NA	TRBV10-1	TRBJ2-7	NA	TGCGCCAGCAGCCCACAGGGCCCCTACGAGCAGTACTTC	CASSPQGPYEQYF
NA	TRBV20-1	TRBJ2-7	NA	TGCAGTGCGGCCCGGGTCCCCGGGCAGTACTTC	CSAARVPGQYF
TRBD1	TRBV6-5	TRBJ2-1	NA	TGTGCCAGCAGCGATCCGGGACAGGGGGCGGTTGAGCAGTTCTTC	CASSDPGQGAVEQFF
NA	TRBV19	TRBJ1-5	NA	TGTGCCAGCCAAGGGGTAAATCAGCCCCAGCATTTT	CASQGVNQPQHF
NA	TRBV28	TRBJ1-2	NA	TGTGCCAGCAGCCCAGACACTCCTTTGGGTTATGGCTACACCTTC	CASSPDTPLGYGYTF
NA	TRBV2	TRBJ1-2	NA	TGTGCCAGCAGTGTGATGAACTACGGCTACACCTTC	CASSVMNYGYTF
NA	TRBV11-3	TRBJ2-1	NA	TGTGCCAGCAGCCCGTCTGGGCAGAACAATGAGCAGTTCTTC	CASSPSGQNNEQFF
NA	TRBV29-1	TRBJ2-7	NA	TGCAGCGTCCTGGACAGTTCCTACGAGCAGTACTTC	CSVLDSSYEQYF
NA	TRBV2	TRBJ1-2	NA	TGTGCCAGCAGTGAAGCTTGGACAGCTAACTATGGCTACACCTTC	CASSEAWTANYGYTF
TRBD1	TRBV6-2/TRBV6-3	TRBJ2-7	NA	TGTGCCAGCAGTTACCCCGGACAGGTGGAACTCTACGAGCAGTACTTC	CASSYPGQVELYEQYF
TRBD1	TRBV27	TRBJ1-1	NA	TGTGCCAGCAGGACAGGGACGAACACTGAAGCTTTCTTT	CASRTGTNTEAFF
TRBD1	TRBV2	TRBJ1-1	NA	TGTGCCATAGGGACAGGGGCCGAAGCTTTCTTT	CAIGTGAEAFF
TRBD2	TRBV6-5	TRBJ2-7	NA	TGTGCCAGCAGATGGACTAGCGGAAACTACGAGCAGTACTTC	CASRWTSGNYEQYF
TRBD1	TRBV2	TRBJ2-1	NA	TGTGCCAGTCGGACAGGCCCGTACAATGAGCAGTTCTTC	CASRTGPYNEQFF
NA	TRBV6-1	TRBJ2-1	NA	TGTGCCAGCAGTGAAGCAATCCTAGTGACCTACAATGAGCAGTTCTTC	CASSEAILVTYNEQFF
TRBD2	TRBV19	TRBJ2-1	NA	TGTGCCAGTAGTATAGGAACTAGCGGATCATACAATGAGCAGTTCTTC	CASSIGTSGSYNEQFF
TRBD2	TRBV5-4	TRBJ2-3	NA	TGTGCCAGCACCCCCGGGGGGCTAGCGGGTGGGCACACAGATACGCAGTATTTT	CASTPGGLAGGHTDTQYF
TRBD1	TRBV7-9	TRBJ2-1	NA	TGTGCCAGCAGCTCGGGACAGGGGAGGTATGAGCAGTTCTTC	CASSSGQGRYEQFF
TRBD1	TRBV30	TRBJ1-5	NA	TGTGCCTGGATCAGGGGGCGGGAAAACAAGGGAGATAGCAATCAGCCCCAGCATTTT	CAWIRGRENKGDSNQPQHF
TRBD1	TRBV11-2	TRBJ1-2	NA	TGTGCCAGCAGCGGCCCGGACAGGGGGAATGGCTACACCTTC	CASSGPDRGNGYTF
NA	TRBV5-1	TRBJ2-2	NA	TGCGCCAGCAGCTTACGGGCGAACACCGGGGAGCTGTTTTTT	CASSLRANTGELFF
TRBD1	TRBV29-1	TRBJ2-7	NA	TGCAGCGTGGGGGACAGGCACTCGTCCTACGAGCAGTACTTC	CSVGDRHSSYEQYF
NA	TRBV9	TRBJ2-7	once	TGTGCCAGCAGCGTAGAAATGACTACCTACGAGCAGTACTTC	CASSVEMTTYEQYF